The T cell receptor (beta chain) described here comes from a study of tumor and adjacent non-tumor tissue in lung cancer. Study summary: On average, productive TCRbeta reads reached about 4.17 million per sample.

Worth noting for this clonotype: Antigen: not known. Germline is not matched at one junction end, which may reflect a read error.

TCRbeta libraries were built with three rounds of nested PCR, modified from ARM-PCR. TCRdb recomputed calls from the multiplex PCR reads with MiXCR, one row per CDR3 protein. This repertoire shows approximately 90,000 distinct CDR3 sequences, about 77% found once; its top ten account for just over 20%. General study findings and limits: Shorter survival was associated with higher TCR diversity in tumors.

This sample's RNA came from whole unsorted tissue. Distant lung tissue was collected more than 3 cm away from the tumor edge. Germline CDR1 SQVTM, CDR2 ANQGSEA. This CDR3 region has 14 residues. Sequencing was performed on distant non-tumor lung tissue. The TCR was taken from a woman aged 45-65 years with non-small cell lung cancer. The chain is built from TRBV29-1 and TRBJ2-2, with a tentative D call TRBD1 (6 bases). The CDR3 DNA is TGCGGCGTTTCGGACAGAGAGTACACCGGGGAGATGTTTTTT. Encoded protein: CGVSDREYTGEMFF.